The 16 T cell receptor beta chains below come from one sample, sequenced in a study of T cells in Graves' hyperthyroidism and ophthalmopathy. Amplification of TCR beta CDR3 regions used RNA as the template. The HTBI primer set drove a first-round RT-PCR of the TCR CDR3. Via MiXCR, TCRdb re-called the multiplex PCR reads, giving one row per CDR3 protein. The repertoire holds about 560,000 distinct CDR3 sequences, around 16% seen once, with around 7.5% in the top ten. Material: blood. The receptors here all came from a woman in her 30s with Graves' hyperthyroidism.

The chain links TRBV10-2 to TRBJ2-1, with TRBD2 identical over 16 bases. The CDR3 spans 19 residues. Per germline, CDR1 WSHSY and CDR2 SAAADI. V gave up 8 bases and J gave up 0 bases; unmatched junction bases: 10. The CDR3 nucleotides read TGCGCCAGCGAAACACCGGGACTAGCGGGAGGGCCCTCCTACAATGAGCAGTTCTTC. Translating it yields CASETPGLAGGPSYNEQFF.

Comment on this clonotype: Given a much more abundant clone one base away, this may be a read error. This chain joins TRBV20-1 and TRBJ2-1; 10 bases match TRBD2. CDR1 and CDR2 (germline): DFQATT, SNEGSKA (reference sequence). V was clipped by 0 bases and J by 10 bases; unmatched bases: 9. This CDR3 is built from 15 residues. This CDR3 reads CSARDSGTSDYEQFF. The CDR3 DNA follows: TGCAGTGCTAGAGATTCCGGGACTAGCGACTACGAGCAGTTCTTC.

This chain uses TRBV6-2 or TRBV6-3 with TRBJ2-2, with 8 bases identical to TRBD2. Germline V gives CDR1 MNHEY, CDR2 SVGEGT. V shed 6 bases and J 2 bases; nucleotides not matched to a gene: 8. The CDR3 has 16 residues. CDR3 nucleotides: TGTGCCAGCAGCACCAGACTAGCGCTCAACACCGGGGAGCTGTTTTTT. Amino acids: CASSTRLALNTGELFF.

This clonotype was counted ten times or more. The chain couples TRBV2 to TRBJ2-1, with TRBD2 matching 7 bases. CDR1 SNHLY and CDR2 FYNNEI come from the germline V gene. This CDR3 has 15 amino acids. Trimming removed 4 bases from V and 5 bases from J; junction bases left unmatched: 8. CDR3 sequence reads: CASSVQREPHNEQFF. In DNA, the CDR3 is TGTGCCAGCAGTGTACAGCGGGAACCACACAATGAGCAGTTCTTC. Based on the CDR3 plus reference TRBV2 and TRBJ2-1, the full variable domain is EPEVTQTPSHQVTQMGQEVILRCVPISNHLYFYWYRQILGQKVEFLVSFYNNEISEKSEIFDDQFSVERPDGSNFTLKIRSTKLEDSAMYFCASSVQREPHNEQFFGPGTRLTVL.

This clonotype was detected many times. The J gene is TRBJ1-2, the V gene TRBV2; no clear D. The CDR3 is 15 amino acids. V was shortened by 5 bases and J by 3 bases, with 16 bases between the two germline ends. Germline CDR1 SNHLY, CDR2 FYNNEI. CDR3 in amino acids: CASSKTHVRDYGYTF. CDR3 nucleotide sequence: TGTGCCAGCAGTAAAACACACGTAAGGGACTATGGCTACACCTTC.

This clonotype was found a few times. The V gene is TRBV3-1, the J gene TRBJ1-1; 8 positions agree with TRBD1. CDR1 is LGHDT and CDR2 is YNNKEL in the germline V gene (reference sequence). J was trimmed by 6 bases and V by 8 bases; bases with no gene match: 11. The CDR3 is made up of 14 amino acids. The CDR3 DNA is TGTGCCAGCTCCCAACCCCGGACAGGGTCTGAAGCTTTCTTT. This encodes CASSQPRTGSEAFF.

This clonotype was seen just once. Possible read error: a much larger clone is one base away. This rearrangement joins TRBV27 to TRBJ1-2; D possibly corresponds to TRBD1 (5 bases). The germline V gene has CDR1 MNHEY and CDR2 SMNVEV (reference sequence). The V gene lost 6 bases and the J gene lost 0 bases, with 17 bases spanning the gap. The CDR3 spans 16 residues. The CDR3 region is CASRGTGKSPNYGYTF. In DNA form, the CDR3 reads TGTGCCAGCAGGGGAACAGGAAAAAGCCCTAACTATGGCTACACCTTC.

Comments on this clonotype: A much larger clonotype is one base distant, so this may be a read error. The J gene is TRBJ2-7, the V gene TRBV30; the D is unclear. The germline CDR1 and CDR2 sequences are GTSNPN and SVGIG (reference sequence). CDR3 size: 12 residues. With 3 bases removed from V and 7 bases from J, the gap between germline ends came to 13 bases. The CDR3 is CAWSPPRAEQYF. The CDR3 DNA is TGTGCCTGGAGCCCACCTAGGGCTGAGCAGTACTTC.

This sequence joins TRBV6-1 and TRBJ1-6, with 8 bases aligning to TRBD1. The V gene's germline CDR1 is MNHNS and CDR2 SASEGT. The CDR3 is made up of 17 amino acids. V lost 6 bases and J lost 11; bases outside the gene matches: 18. The CDR3 region is CASSRNRYKDRDAPLHF. CDR3 DNA sequence: TGTGCCAGCAGCAGGAACCGGTATAAGGACAGGGATGCACCCCTCCACTTT.

A note on this clonotype: Since a much larger clone is just one base distant, this may be a read error. This is likely a read error, given that the CDR3 carries no conserved phenylalanine or tryptophan at its end. The DNA for the CDR3 is TGTGCCAGCAGTCTCCCTGGGACGACAGATACGCAGTATCTT. Protein: CASSLPGTTDTQYL. The V gene is TRBV27, the J gene TRBJ2-3; TRBD1 or TRBD2 may be the D gene (5 bases each). Germline V CDR1 and CDR2: MNHEY, SMNVEV (reference sequence). Between the trimmed V and J ends, which lost 5 bases and 3 bases, there was a span of 12 bases. The CDR3 is 14 residues long.

The gene calls are TRBV6-1 and TRBJ2-2; D not certain. CDR1 is MNHNS and CDR2 is SASEGT in the germline V gene. Trimming shortened V by 7 bases and J by 2 bases, and 11 bases separated the two germline ends. The CDR3 covers 14 residues. In DNA, the CDR3 is TGTGCCAGCATTCCCGGGCCAAACACCGGGGAGCTGTTTTTT. Its translation: CASIPGPNTGELFF.

V is TRBV6-1 and J is TRBJ2-7; maybe TRBD2 (5 bases). V lost 6 bases and J lost 7, with 19 bases in between. The CDR3 length is 14 residues. Germline CDR1 reads MNHNS; CDR2 reads SASEGT. As DNA, the CDR3 is TGTGCCAGCAGCCGGACTGGATCTCCTACGGAGCAGTACTTC. Translation gives CASSRTGSPTEQYF.

This chain connects TRBV5-4 to TRBJ2-7, with 7 bases identical to TRBD1. The CDR3 spans 14 residues. Germline CDR1 reads SGHNT; CDR2 reads YYREEE (reference sequence). The J segment lost 2 bases and the V segment lost 4 bases, leaving 6 bases of the junction unmatched. For the CDR3, the DNA is TGTGCCAGCAGCAGAAGGGACAGTACCTACGAGCAGTACTTC. Protein sequence: CASSRRDSTYEQYF. The full variable domain, with the rest looked up from reference TRBV5-4 and TRBJ2-7, is ETGVTQSPTHLIKTRGQQVTLRCSSQSGHNTVSWYQQALGQGPQFIFQYYREEENGRGNFPPRFSGLQFPNYSSELNVNALELDDSALYLCASSRRDSTYEQYFGPGTRLTVT.

This rearrangement joins TRBV20-1 to TRBJ2-3; D remains unclear. The CDR3 runs 14 residues. V was cut by 0 bases and J by 4 bases, with 11 bases left in between. CDR1 and CDR2 from the germline V gene are DFQATT and SNEGSKA (reference sequence). The CDR3 loop is CSARDAFGSDTQYF. Written as DNA, the CDR3 is TGCAGTGCTAGAGATGCGTTCGGTTCAGATACGCAGTATTTT.

This clonotype was counted at least ten times. The V and J genes are TRBV30 and TRBJ1-4, with TRBD1 matching over 8 bases. The CDR3 loop spans 13 amino acids. Germline V lookup: CDR1 GTSNPN, CDR2 SVGIG (reference sequence). V lost 5 bases to trimming and J lost 3 bases; unmatched junction nucleotides: 2. CDR3 amino acids: CAWDRGSNEKLFF. The CDR3 DNA sequence: TGTGCCTGGGACAGGGGATCTAATGAAAAACTGTTTTTT.

On this clonotype itself: Possible read error: a much larger clone is one base away. The V gene is TRBV30, the J gene TRBJ2-7, with no clear D. CDR1 is GTSNPN, CDR2 SVGIG, per germline (reference sequence). This CDR3 region has 12 residues. V shed 3 bases and J shed 3 bases, with 9 bases lying between them. In nucleotides, the CDR3 is TGTGCCTGGAGAAATGGAAACTACGAGCAGTACTTC. Translated: CAWRNGNYEQYF.